This T cell receptor (beta chain) was recovered during a study of shared clonotypes between healthy human individuals. With 5 bases clipped from V and 6 bases from J, the junction kept 8 bases outside the gene matches. CDR3 size: 14 residues. CDR1 is MNHEY, CDR2 SMNVEV, per germline (reference sequence). Method: immunoSEQ multiplex PCR; TCRdb's copy keeps in-frame clones and lacks some. The sample lists around 560,000 clones, approximately 95% occurring once. Naive CD8 cells, CD45RO-negative and positively selected for CCR7, excluded terminally differentiated effector memory CD45RA+ cells. V is TRBV27 and J is TRBJ2-7; 9 bases are shared with TRBD1. Sequencing input: naive CD8+ T cells sorted from blood. The clonotype comes from a young woman in good health. Here the CDR3 reads CASSVTGGRLEQYF. DNA for the CDR3: TGTGCCAGCAGTGTAACAGGGGGCCGGCTCGAGCAGTACTTC.